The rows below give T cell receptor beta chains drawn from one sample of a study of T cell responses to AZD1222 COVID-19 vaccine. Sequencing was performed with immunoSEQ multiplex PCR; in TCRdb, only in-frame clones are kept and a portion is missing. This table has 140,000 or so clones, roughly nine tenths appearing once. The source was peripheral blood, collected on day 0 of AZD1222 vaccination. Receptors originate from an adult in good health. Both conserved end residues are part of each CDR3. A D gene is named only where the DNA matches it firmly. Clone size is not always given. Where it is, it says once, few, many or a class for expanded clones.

CDR3nt: TGTGCCAGTAGTAAACAGGAATTAGATGGCTACACCTTC
CDR3aa: CASSKQELDGYTF
d_gene: NA
abundance: NA
v_gene: TRBV19
j_gene: TRBJ1-2

CDR3nt: TGTGCCAGCAGCTTGATTAGCGGGGGGACCCTGAGCTCCTACAATGAGCAGTTCTTC
CDR3aa: CASSLISGGTLSSYNEQFF
d_gene: TRBD2
abundance: few
v_gene: TRBV7-2
j_gene: TRBJ2-1

CDR3nt: TGCGCCAGCAGCTTATATGGGACAGACAATGAGCAGTTCTTC
CDR3aa: CASSLYGTDNEQFF
d_gene: TRBD1
abundance: NA
v_gene: TRBV5-1
j_gene: TRBJ2-1

CDR3nt: TGTGCCTGGAGAACGGGACAGGGGGTATCACCCCTCCACTTT
CDR3aa: CAWRTGQGVSPLHF
d_gene: TRBD1
abundance: once
v_gene: TRBV30
j_gene: TRBJ1-6

CDR3nt: TGTGCCAGCAGTTTATTAGGGGTACTGAACACTGAAGCTTTCTTT
CDR3aa: CASSLLGVLNTEAFF
d_gene: NA
abundance: NA
v_gene: TRBV28
j_gene: TRBJ1-1

CDR3nt: TGTGCCATCAGTGAGGGCAGCCGATCCTATGGCTACACCTTC
CDR3aa: CAISEGSRSYGYTF
d_gene: NA
abundance: NA
v_gene: TRBV10-3
j_gene: TRBJ1-2

CDR3nt: TGTGCCTACTCCGACGGCCTGAACACTGAAGCTTTCTTT
CDR3aa: CAYSDGLNTEAFF
d_gene: NA
abundance: few
v_gene: TRBV30
j_gene: TRBJ1-1

CDR3nt: TGCGCCAGCAGCTTGGCCGGTGAGGGTAACACTGAAGCTTTCTTT
CDR3aa: CASSLAGEGNTEAFF
d_gene: NA
abundance: NA
v_gene: TRBV5-1
j_gene: TRBJ1-1

CDR3nt: TGTGCCACCTCACGGGGAAGCTCTGGAAACACCATATATTTT
CDR3aa: CATSRGSSGNTIYF
d_gene: NA
abundance: NA
v_gene: TRBV15
j_gene: TRBJ1-3

CDR3nt: TGCGCCAGCAGCTTGGCTACTAGCGGGGGGGCAGAGGAGCAGTTCTTC
CDR3aa: CASSLATSGGAEEQFF
d_gene: TRBD2
abundance: NA
v_gene: TRBV5-1
j_gene: TRBJ2-1

CDR3nt: TGCGCCAGCAGCCAAGAGCGAGGACTAGCGGGTGAAGAGACCCAGTACTTC
CDR3aa: CASSQERGLAGEETQYF
d_gene: TRBD2
abundance: once
v_gene: TRBV4-1
j_gene: TRBJ2-5

CDR3nt: TGTGCCAGCAGCCAATCGACAGGGCGCAATCAGCCCCAGCATTTT
CDR3aa: CASSQSTGRNQPQHF
d_gene: TRBD1
abundance: NA
v_gene: TRBV3-1/TRBV3-2
j_gene: TRBJ1-5

CDR3nt: TGTGCCAGTAGTAGAGCACTAGCGGGGGGTCCTCAAGAGACCCAGTACTTC
CDR3aa: CASSRALAGGPQETQYF
d_gene: TRBD2
abundance: NA
v_gene: TRBV19
j_gene: TRBJ2-5

CDR3nt: TGTGCTAGTGGTTTGGAAGGGGGAGAGGGGAACACTGAAGCTTTCTTT
CDR3aa: CASGLEGGEGNTEAFF
d_gene: NA
abundance: NA
v_gene: TRBV12-5
j_gene: TRBJ1-1

CDR3nt: TGTGCCAGCTCCCCGACTAGCGACAGCTACAATGAGCAGTTCTTC
CDR3aa: CASSPTSDSYNEQFF
d_gene: TRBD2
abundance: NA
v_gene: TRBV18
j_gene: TRBJ2-1

CDR3nt: TGTGCCAGCAGCTTAACACAGGTCGACTCACCCCTCCACTTT
CDR3aa: CASSLTQVDSPLHF
d_gene: NA
abundance: NA
v_gene: TRBV7-9
j_gene: TRBJ1-6

CDR3nt: TGTGCCAGCACGGGGGAGGCCTACGCCGGGGAGCTGTTTTTT
CDR3aa: CASTGEAYAGELFF
d_gene: NA
abundance: NA
v_gene: TRBV21-1
j_gene: TRBJ2-2